This T cell receptor beta chain was sequenced for a study of identical twins. The study's findings and limits: Insertions were reduced in abundant cord blood beta clonotypes but not in memory repertoires. Interpretation of the results relied on cross-sectional statistical analysis and not on following the same donors.

Germline CDR1 reads KGHSH; CDR2 reads LQKENI. V was pared by 3 bases and J by 7 bases, with 11 bases between. CDR3 length equals 13 residues. On this clonotype itself: Antigen specificity is unknown.

A universal primer site was created by template switching, with the cDNA bearing unique molecular identifiers. TCRdb ran MiXCR on the 5' RACE reads and lists one entry per CDR3 protein. The sample lists hundreds of thousands of distinct CDR3 sequences; 21% were seen once. These data are also associated with another study on T cells expressing NK-cell markers. From that report: Unclear, still, was the HCMV specificity of the expanded NKG2C+ T cell clones.

The chain is built from TRBV18 and TRBJ2-3; tentatively, D is TRBD1 or TRBD2 (5 bases each). Sequenced input: PBMCs. This clonotype originated in a woman aged 18-29 years in good health. The CDR3 bases are TGTGCCAGCTCACCGCCCGGGGACCATACGCAGTATTTT. Its translation is CASSPPGDHTQYF.